This TCR beta chain was recorded in a study of blood T cell repertoires in COVID-19. The germline CDR1 and CDR2 sequences are SNHLY and FYNNEI. V lost 0 bases, J lost 4 bases, and 10 bases lay in between. This CDR3 is built from 15 residues. This clone was counted once. Method: immunoSEQ multiplex PCR; TCRdb's copy keeps in-frame clones and lacks some. The table shows about 27,000 clones, with about 90% occurring only once. This rearrangement joins TRBV2 to TRBJ2-1; weak D call: TRBD2 (6 bases). The clonotype originates from a human donor in a cohort sampled during active COVID-19. Sample: peripheral blood. The CDR3 is CASSEAGGRYNEQFF. CDR3 DNA: TGTGCCAGCAGTGAAGCGGGAGGAAGATACAATGAGCAGTTCTTC.